This T cell receptor (beta chain) derives from a study of T cells in Graves' hyperthyroidism and ophthalmopathy (dated by TCRdb to about 2019). Regarding the research as a whole: Peripheral blood samples were taken at initial diagnosis, before any treatment was given. A discovery cohort of about 100 patients, approximately 44 with Graves' ophthalmopathy and approximately 60 with stable Graves' hyperthyroidism, was used to find distinguishing TCR V-J signatures. Prospective prediction of ophthalmopathy was tested in an independent validation cohort of some 19 hyperthyroidism patients and 15 to 17 patients who later progressed to ophthalmopathy. The 75 to 100 discovery patients were randomly divided into training and test sets at a 7:3 ratio. Thyroid tissue and blood T-cell repertoires from roughly six Graves' hyperthyroidism patients were also compared in the study. Once sampling was done, hyperthyroidism patients were given methimazole at a starting dose of 30 mg daily, whereas ophthalmopathy patients were given high-dose intravenous methylprednisolone. The paper describes TCR Vbeta CDR3 sequencing of 130 to 150 peripheral blood samples, made up of some 40 ophthalmopathy patients, roughly 80 hyperthyroidism patients and 17 progressor patients.

V and J lose 1 base and 6 bases, and a span of 15 bases separates them. CDR1 and CDR2 (SGHVS, FNYEAQ) derive from the germline V gene. Inclusive of the bounding cysteine and phenylalanine, the CDR3 is 15 residues long. Only the CDR3 region is kept as DNA, spanning 45 bases read in frame from base 1. Ophthalmopathy patients had moderately to severely active disease, Clinical Activity Score of at least 3, NOSPECS grade of at least 4, and duration under 3 months. The study excluded patients with uncontrolled infections, other autoimmune diseases, pregnancy or lactation. Diagnoses were established on the basis of clinical symptoms, serum thyroxine and TRAb, thyroid ultrasound, and orbital computed tomography. PBMCs were isolated from approximately 10 ml of fresh peripheral blood by Ficoll-Paque density gradient centrifugation. Total RNA was extracted using Trizol reagent, and RNA quality was assessed on an Agilent 2100 Bioanalyzer.

Overall study results and their limits: A 13 V-J signature model separated ophthalmopathy from stable hyperthyroidism, with around 90% sensitivity and about 81% specificity in cross-validation and 80%/75% in testing. Most expanded thyroid clonotypes (frequency above 0.001) were also detected in blood, a finding suggesting that blood repertoires may reflect thyroid immune responses. In validation, the model predicted progression to ophthalmopathy a median of roughly six months before onset, with about 64% sensitivity and just under 75% specificity. No statistical method was used to set the sample size in advance, and investigators knew the group allocation.

Ten or more counts support this clonotype. It lacks a known antigen. No qualities accompany the bases; no much larger clone lies one base away. The TCR beta CDR3 regions were amplified from the RNA transcripts. The first round of RT-PCR for the TCR CDR3 was performed with the HTBI primer set and the Qiagen OneStep RT-PCR kit. Libraries were constructed in a second round of multiplex PCR, after which size selection and purification were carried out. The libraries were sequenced on an Illumina HiSeq2000 using paired-end 100 bp reads. The published analysis was carried out like this. Raw data were processed with SOAPnuke, discarding reads with adapters, uncalled bases, mean Phred below 15, or no exact constant-primer or identifier match. COPE v1.2.5 was used to merge high-quality paired reads, and clonotypes were defined as unique nucleotide sequences. MiTCR v1.1 was used to align the clonotypes against IMGT TRBV, TRBD and TRBJ reference segments. Only V-J combinations with frequency above 0.0001, covering 99% to 99.2% of repertoires, were analysed. A TCS score was defined as the ratio between F50 (clonal expansion) and ExV (chaos), using BLOSUM62-based TCRdist between CDR3 peptides within each V-J. Welch's t-statistics and random forest reduced 514 V-J features to roughly 13, which were used in a naive Bayes classifier (R e1071). In TCRdb, the public reads were trimmed at Q25 with fastp and aligned with MiXCR, with productive beta chains retained. A single entry per CDR3 protein holds the most common genes and DNA from its merged rows. TCRdb's processing, not the authors' own work, is the source of the V and J calls. This sample gives hundreds of thousands of distinct CDR3 sequences in total; roughly 18% of them show up just once. The ten largest make up approximately 15% of the sample.

In this chain, TRBV7-6 is recombined with TRBJ1-1; a confident D gene designation cannot be given. The clonotype originates from a woman aged 18-29 years with Graves' ophthalmopathy. The material sequenced was blood. The CDR3 amino acid sequence is: CASSLDPGRRAEAFF. The nucleotide sequence reads TGTGCCAGCAGCTTAGATCCAGGACGAAGGGCTGAAGCTTTCTTT.